This TCR beta chain was sequenced in a study of cytomegalovirus exposure and HLA in healthy donors. V was clipped by 7 bases and J by 6 bases, with 18 bases between them. Germline V gene lookup returns CDR1 MNHEY and CDR2 SMNVEV (reference sequence). This CDR3 is built from 14 residues. The PCR contained 60 Vbeta and 13 Jbeta primers. Profiling relied on immunoSEQ multiplex PCR, and the TCRdb table lists in-frame clones only, not all of them. The sample lists 150,000 or so clones, more than 60% seen once, with approximately 4% in the top ten. Sample: PBMCs. The chain couples TRBV27 to TRBJ2-5; weak D call: TRBD1 (6 bases). The clonotype originates from a woman aged 35 to 49 in good health and CMV-seronegative. CDR3 DNA sequence: TGTGCCAGCAAATCCCCCAGAGGGGACAAGACCCAGTACTTC. It is translated as CASKSPRGDKTQYF.